These 20 T cell receptor beta chains came from one sample sequenced in a study of T-cell memory formation after mild COVID-19. In TCRdb, the 5' RACE reads were re-called with MiXCR into one record per CDR3 protein. Of roughly 250,000 distinct CDR3 sequences listed, around 15% were seen once; the top ten hold 3% to 4.5%. Sequencing used PBMCs or a T cell subset sorted from them (not recorded which). The receptor set was obtained from a man between 18 and 35 years old who had mild COVID-19 (a few samples of this study predate the infection). Cell type and time point are not known.

This clonotype was detected only a few times. This chain links TRBV19 with TRBJ2-3, with D uncertain. Germline-derived CDR1 and CDR2 are LNHDA and SQIVND (reference sequence). The CDR3 sequence is 14 residues long. Trimming left V 5 bases short and J 5 bases short, with 14 bases between. CDR3 coding DNA: TGTGCCAGTAGTCCTCCGGGCCGACGAGATACGCAGTATTTT. This encodes CASSPPGRRDTQYF.

The chain joins TRBV7-9 to TRBJ2-1, with 7 bases aligning to TRBD1. Unmatched junction bases numbered 6, after V lost 5 bases and J lost 5 bases. CDR3 length: 14 residues. Germline CDR1 is SEHNR and CDR2 is FQNEAQ (reference sequence). This chain's CDR3 is CASSRSDRHNEQFF. In nucleotides, the CDR3 is TGTGCCAGCAGCCGCTCGGACAGGCACAATGAGCAGTTCTTC.

This clonotype was counted many times. V gene TRBV6-2 or TRBV6-3 combines with J gene TRBJ2-7, with D possibly being TRBD1 or TRBD2 (5 bases each). Trimming stripped 4 bases from V and 4 bases from J, with 8 bases between. Per the germline V gene, CDR1 is MNHEY and CDR2 is SVGEGT. There are 12 residues in the CDR3. CDR3 DNA sequence: TGTGCCAGCAGTTGGGACGGGTACGAGCAGTACGTC. Translation gives CASSWDGYEQYV.

This clonotype was detected ten times or more. V and J are TRBV27 and TRBJ1-5, with D possibly being TRBD1 (5 bases). V was cut by 1 base and J by 5 bases, with 15 bases left in between. The CDR3 runs 16 residues. The V gene's germline CDR1 is MNHEY and CDR2 SMNVEV (reference sequence). Here the CDR3 reads CASSLFSQGGHQPQHF. The CDR3 nucleotides read TGTGCCAGCAGTTTATTTAGCCAGGGTGGGCATCAGCCCCAGCATTTT.

Ten or more counts support this clonotype. V is TRBV7-9 and J is TRBJ2-3, with D unresolved. Per germline, CDR1 SEHNR and CDR2 FQNEAQ (reference sequence). V was clipped by 2 bases and J by 0 bases, with 9 bases between them. The CDR3 has 15 amino acids. CDR3 bases: TGTGCCAGCAGCTTAAGGCGACCTAGCACAGATACGCAGTATTTT. Translating it yields CASSLRRPSTDTQYF.

The rearrangement joins TRBV10-3 to TRBJ2-2, with D uncertain. The CDR3 runs to 16 residues. Deletions cut 6 bases from V and 0 bases from J, with 14 bases between. Germline V lookup: CDR1 ENHRY, CDR2 SYGVKD. The CDR3, as DNA: TGTGCCATCAGCGGAGTTTTTCTGTCGAACACCGGGGAGCTGTTTTTT. Translated: CAISGVFLSNTGELFF.

This chain links TRBV2 with TRBJ2-7; D call uncertain. The CDR3 is made up of 14 amino acids. Germline CDR1 is SNHLY and CDR2 is FYNNEI. Trimming took off 0 bases at V and 0 bases at J, with 6 bases between the two ends. The CDR3 nucleotides are TGTGCCAGCAGTGAAGCGCGGAACTCCTACGAGCAGTACTTC. This codes for CASSEARNSYEQYF. The variable domain in full, with the rest retrieved from reference TRBV2 and TRBJ2-7, is EPEVTQTPSHQVTQMGQEVILRCVPISNHLYFYWYRQILGQKVEFLVSFYNNEISEKSEIFDDQFSVERPDGSNFTLKIRSTKLEDSAMYFCASSEARNSYEQYFGPGTRLTVT.

The chain employs TRBV19 and TRBJ2-7, with D perhaps given as TRBD1 or TRBD2 (5 bases each). Trimming removed 3 bases from V and 2 bases from J, with 17 bases in between. CDR1 is LNHDA and CDR2 is SQIVND in the germline V gene (reference sequence). The length of the CDR3 is 16 residues. DNA of the CDR3: TGTGCCAGTAGTATCTTAGGCTCCGAGGGGACCTACGAGCAGTACTTC. Encoded protein: CASSILGSEGTYEQYF.

This chain links TRBV4-3 with TRBJ2-1; D possibly uses TRBD1 or TRBD2 (5 bases each). The CDR3 totals 15 residues. Trimming left V 4 bases short and J 1 base short, with 11 bases between. The germline CDR1 and CDR2 sequences are LGHNA and YSLEER. The CDR3 sequence is CASSPGTASYNEQFF. The CDR3 nucleotides read TGCGCCAGCAGCCCTGGGACCGCATCCTACAATGAGCAGTTCTTC.

The chain carries TRBV2 and TRBJ2-5; either TRBD1 or TRBD2 may supply D (5 bases each). This CDR3 comprises 15 residues. V was pared by 8 bases and J by 0 bases, with 16 bases between. Germline V CDR1 and CDR2: SNHLY, FYNNEI. As DNA, the CDR3 is TGTGCCAGCGCCGGGGCTGCGGCTTACCAAGAGACCCAGTACTTC. Protein sequence: CASAGAAAYQETQYF.

This clonotype was seen more than once but under ten times. J is TRBJ1-5 and V is TRBV27; TRBD1 is a possible D gene (6 bases). There are 14 residues in the CDR3. V lost 6 bases and J lost 4, with 13 bases in between. CDR1 is MNHEY, CDR2 SMNVEV, per germline (reference sequence). The CDR3 DNA follows: TGTGCCAGCAGCTCAATCAGGGGTAATCAGCCCCAGCATTTT. Translated: CASSSIRGNQPQHF.

This CDR3 is CAISQGANGYTF. CDR3 in DNA: TGTGCCATCAGTCAGGGAGCCAATGGCTACACCTTC. The V and J genes are TRBV10-3 and TRBJ1-2, with D maybe TRBD1 (5 bases). The CDR3 length is 12 residues. V lost 5 bases, J lost 6 bases, and 10 bases lay in between. Germline lookup yields CDR1 ENHRY and CDR2 SYGVKD.

The rearrangement joins TRBV20-1 to TRBJ2-5; maybe TRBD1 (6 bases). The CDR3 length is 12 residues. The germline CDR1 and CDR2 sequences are DFQATT and SNEGSKA (reference sequence). CDR3 sequence reads: CRTDQGFETQYF. The CDR3 DNA sequence: TGCAGAACGGACCAGGGGTTCGAGACCCAGTACTTC.

Many counts were recorded for this clonotype. V usage is TRBV29-1 and J usage is TRBJ2-5, with TRBD2 matching 8 bases. Looked up from germline, CDR1 is SQVTM and CDR2 is ANQGSEA. This CDR3 spans 14 amino acids. Trimming cost V 3 bases and J 2 bases; bases outside gene matches: 5. CDR3 nucleotides: TGCAGCGTTGATGGCCCTAGCGGGCAAGAGACCCAGTACTTC. Amino acid sequence: CSVDGPSGQETQYF. Based on the CDR3 plus reference TRBV29-1 and TRBJ2-5, the full variable domain is SAVISQKPSRDICQRGTSLTIQCQVDSQVTMMFWYRQQPGQSLTLIATANQGSEATYESGFVIDKFPISRPNLTFSTLTVSNMSPEDSSIYLCSVDGPSGQETQYFGPGTRLLVL.

J is TRBJ1-2 and V is TRBV7-9; D unclear. The CDR3 sequence is 16 residues long. V gave up 1 base and J gave up 4 bases, with 16 bases separating them. Germline assignment: CDR1 SEHNR and CDR2 FQNEAQ (reference sequence). CDR3 nucleotides: TGTGCCAGCAGCTTAGTTGAGGCCCTGCCGGGCTATGGCTACACCTTC. Protein: CASSLVEALPGYGYTF.

This clonotype came up a few times. The chain uses TRBV7-2 and TRBJ2-2; the match to TRBD2 covers 13 bases. CDR1 and CDR2 from the germline V gene are SGHTA and FQGNSA. Trimming cost V 5 bases and J 7 bases; bases outside gene matches: 7. The CDR3 contains 16 residues. CDR3: CASSRTSGGADGELFF. CDR3 in DNA: TGTGCCAGCAGCCGTACTAGCGGGGGGGCCGACGGGGAGCTGTTTTTT.

V usage is TRBV18 and J usage is TRBJ2-1, with TRBD1 identical over 9 bases. The CDR3 runs 14 residues. Germline V gives CDR1 KGHSH, CDR2 LQKENI. Trimming at V came to 3 bases and at J to 7 bases, leaving 4 bases not matched to a gene. The CDR3 DNA is TGTGCCAGCTCACCCCGGACAGGGGAGAATGAGCAGTTCTTC. Translated: CASSPRTGENEQFF.

A few counts support this clonotype. The CDR3 nucleotides are TGTGCCAGCAGCTTAGCGGGACAGGCCTACGAGCAGTACGTC. This encodes CASSLAGQAYEQYV. This sequence joins TRBV7-9 and TRBJ2-7; 8 bases map to TRBD1. The CDR3 loop spans 14 amino acids. Looked up from germline, CDR1 is SEHNR and CDR2 is FQNEAQ (reference sequence). Germline trimming cut 0 bases from V and 2 bases from J; bases unmatched to any gene: 0.

This chain joins TRBV20-1 and TRBJ2-3; D is perhaps TRBD2 (6 bases). The CDR3 runs 11 residues. V was shortened by 5 bases and J by 6 bases, with 9 bases between the two germline ends. Looked up from germline, CDR1 is DFQATT and CDR2 is SNEGSKA (reference sequence). CDR3 sequence reads: CSAGGSDTQYF. DNA of the CDR3: TGCAGTGCTGGAGGGTCGGATACGCAGTATTTT.

This chain joins TRBV7-7 and TRBJ2-7; 10 bases match TRBD1. The CDR3 has 15 amino acids. V was pared by 5 bases and J by 3 bases, with 7 bases of the junction left unmatched. Germline loops: CDR1 SSHAT, CDR2 FNYEAQ (reference sequence). This CDR3 is CASSRGQGQVYEQYF. In DNA, the CDR3 is TGTGCCAGCAGCCGGGGACAGGGGCAGGTCTACGAGCAGTACTTC.